A single sample is the source of the 32 T cell receptor beta chains below, sequenced in a study of blood T cell repertoires in COVID-19. Produced via immunoSEQ multiplex PCR; TCRdb's table is partial and in-frame only. This table holds 100,000 to 150,000 clones, about 83% found once. Source material: peripheral blood. Every receptor here comes from a man aged 35 to 55 with active or convalescent COVID-19.

This rearrangement joins TRBV24-1 to TRBJ2-1; 7 nucleotides agree with TRBD1. Per the germline V gene, CDR1 is KGHDR and CDR2 is SFDVKD. The CDR3 has 16 amino acids. V lost 4 bases to trimming and J lost 2 bases; unmatched junction nucleotides: 7. The CDR3 region has the DNA TGTGCCACCAGTGACCCCGACAGGGCCCCCTACAATGAGCAGTTCTTC. Encoded protein: CATSDPDRAPYNEQFF.

J is TRBJ2-6 and V is TRBV3-1 (or the pseudogene TRBV3-2), with TRBD1 matching 9 bases. The germline V gene has CDR1 LGHDT and CDR2 YNNKEL (reference sequence). V shed 1 base and J 1 base; nucleotides not matched to a gene: 2. The CDR3 is 17 amino acids. The CDR3 DNA reads as TGTGCCAGCAGCCAAGCAGGGACAGGGTCTGGGGCCAACGTCCTGACTTTC. It encodes CASSQAGTGSGANVLTF.

This chain joins TRBV30 and TRBJ2-5; TRBD1 matches at 8 bases. The CDR3 has 14 residues. Germline V gives CDR1 GTSNPN, CDR2 SVGIG (reference sequence). V gave up 0 bases and J gave up 5 bases; unmatched junction bases: 5. The CDR3 DNA reads TGTGCCTGGAGTGTAGCGGACAGGGAGGAGACCCAGTACTTC. This codes for CAWSVADREETQYF.

The V gene is TRBV5-1, the J gene TRBJ1-4, with D perhaps TRBD1 (5 bases). The CDR3 spans 14 residues. V lost 1 base and J lost 2, with 6 bases in between. Germline loops: CDR1 SGHRS, CDR2 YFSETQ. In DNA, the CDR3 is TGCGCCAGCAGCTTGTCAGGGACTAATGAAAAACTGTTTTTT. It yields the protein CASSLSGTNEKLFF.

The genes are TRBV15 and TRBJ1-6; TRBD1 matches 8 bases. V lost 1 base to trimming and J lost 6 bases; unmatched junction nucleotides: 2. The CDR3 is made up of 15 amino acids. CDR1 LNHNV and CDR2 YYDKDF come from the germline V gene (reference sequence). The CDR3 region is CATSRAGGPNSPLHF. As DNA, the CDR3 is TGTGCCACCAGCAGAGCAGGGGGCCCTAATTCACCCCTCCACTTT. Supplemented by reference TRBV15 and TRBJ1-6, the full variable domain reads DAMVIQNPRYQVTQFGKPVTLSCSQTLNHNVMYWYQQKSSQAPKLLFHYYDKDFNNEADTPDNFQSRRPNTSFCFLDIRSPGLGDTAMYLCATSRAGGPNSPLHFGNGTRLTVT.

The chain carries TRBV5-4 and TRBJ2-7; TRBD2 aligns across 10 bases. Per the germline V gene, CDR1 is SGHNT and CDR2 is YYREEE (reference sequence). This CDR3 spans 16 amino acids. Trimming cost V 3 bases and J 4 bases; bases outside gene matches: 10. The CDR3 region is CASSSTDTSGVYEQYF. As DNA, the CDR3 is TGTGCCAGCAGCTCAACAGACACTAGCGGGGTGTACGAGCAGTACTTC.

The genes are TRBV29-1 and TRBJ1-4; weak D call: TRBD1 (5 bases). Germline-derived CDR1 and CDR2 are SQVTM and ANQGSEA. Trimming pared 2 bases from V and 7 bases from J, leaving 14 bases between. The CDR3 contains 14 residues. The CDR3 DNA reads as TGCAGCGTTGAAACAGTAAGGGGAGGTGAAAAACTGTTTTTT. It encodes CSVETVRGGEKLFF.

This clone has a single count. V is TRBV27 and J is TRBJ2-3; 8 bases align to TRBD2. Unmatched junction bases numbered 1, after V lost 3 bases and J lost 2 bases. From germline, CDR1 is MNHEY and CDR2 SMNVEV (reference sequence). The CDR3 contains 14 residues. As DNA, the CDR3 is TGTGCCAGCAGTTTCGGGGGGGTCACAGATACGCAGTATTTT. Its protein product is CASSFGGVTDTQYF.

The rearrangement links TRBV10-3 to TRBJ1-2, with D possibly being TRBD1 (5 bases). This CDR3 is built from 14 residues. Germline CDR1 ENHRY, CDR2 SYGVKD. Trimming stripped 2 bases from V and 4 bases from J, with 11 bases between. CDR3 sequence reads: CAISEQGAFYGYTF. Here the CDR3 DNA reads TGTGCCATCAGTGAGCAAGGGGCATTCTATGGCTACACCTTC.

V is TRBV6-6 and J is TRBJ1-2; D is perhaps TRBD1 (6 bases). Between the trimmed V and J ends, which lost 0 bases and 1 base, there was a span of 9 bases. This CDR3 region has 15 residues. The germline V gene has CDR1 MNHNY and CDR2 SVGAGI (reference sequence). DNA of the CDR3: TGTGCCAGCAGTTACTCCGGGACACATAACTATGGCTACACCTTC. Residues: CASSYSGTHNYGYTF.

The CDR3 is CASSRDRGRTDTQYF. The CDR3 region has the DNA TGCGCCAGCAGCAGAGACAGGGGGCGAACAGATACGCAGTATTTT. The V and J genes are TRBV5-1 and TRBJ2-3; 10 positions match TRBD1. The V gene's germline CDR1 is SGHRS and CDR2 YFSETQ. V dropped 4 bases and J dropped 3; count of bases not matched to a gene: 5. The CDR3 is 15 residues long.

The chain links TRBV24-1 to TRBJ2-3; 9 bases line up with TRBD1. This CDR3 is built from 16 residues. Germline CDR1 KGHDR, CDR2 SFDVKD. The V and J ends lost 4 bases and 3 bases, in that order; junction bases with no gene match: 7. The DNA for the CDR3 is TGTGCCACCAGTGAGGCCGGGACAGGGTCAACAGATACGCAGTATTTT. Translated, it gives CATSEAGTGSTDTQYF.

This clone has more than one count but fewer than ten. This sequence joins TRBV11-2 and TRBJ2-3; 10 nucleotides line up with TRBD2. The CDR3 is 15 amino acids. V was pared by 5 bases and J by 3 bases, with 5 bases of the junction left unmatched. Per germline, CDR1 SGHAT and CDR2 FQNNGV. CDR3: CASSLSGGRTDTQYF. CDR3 DNA sequence: TGTGCCAGCAGCCTTAGCGGGGGGCGGACAGATACGCAGTATTTT.

The rearrangement uses TRBV2 and TRBJ2-2, with 9 positions matching TRBD1. CDR3 length equals 16 residues. CDR1 SNHLY and CDR2 FYNNEI come from the germline V gene. V shed 6 bases, J shed 4 bases, and the junction held 9 bases outside the gene matches. This CDR3 reads CASRDTGGRFTGELFF. The CDR3 bases are TGTGCCAGCAGGGATACAGGGGGCCGCTTCACCGGGGAGCTGTTTTTT.

The genes are TRBV13 and TRBJ1-2; TRBD1 matches at 9 bases. With V trimmed by 5 bases and J by 2 bases, 0 bases remained unmatched. The germline V gene has CDR1 PRHDT and CDR2 FYEKMQ (reference sequence). The CDR3 runs to 13 residues. The CDR3 DNA reads as TGTGCCAGCAGCACAGGGGGCAACTATGGCTACACCTTC. Translated, it gives CASSTGGNYGYTF.

This clone appeared a single time. This chain joins TRBV3-1 (or the pseudogene TRBV3-2) and TRBJ2-3; TRBD2 matches at 12 bases. This CDR3 spans 16 amino acids. Germline V gene sequence: CDR1 LGHDT, CDR2 YNNKEL (reference sequence). With 4 bases clipped from V and 1 base from J, the junction kept 3 bases outside the gene matches. The CDR3 DNA is TGTGCCAGCAGCCCGTGGACTAGCGGGGGCACAGATACGCAGTATTTT. This encodes CASSPWTSGGTDTQYF.

This chain links TRBV5-1 with TRBJ2-5, with TRBD2 identical over 15 bases. The V gene's germline CDR1 is SGHRS and CDR2 YFSETQ. The V and J ends lost 4 bases and 5 bases, in that order; junction bases with no gene match: 6. This CDR3 is built from 16 residues. CDR3 DNA sequence: TGCGCCAGCAGCCAGGGACTAGCGGGGGGCCAGGAGACCCAGTACTTC. It encodes CASSQGLAGGQETQYF.

The chain has TRBV11-2 and TRBJ1-4, with TRBD1 matching 7 bases. The germline V gene has CDR1 SGHAT and CDR2 FQNNGV. CDR3 size: 16 residues. V lost 2 bases and J lost 10; bases outside the gene matches: 13. The CDR3 reads CASSLRQGGGTGKLFF. CDR3 sequence (DNA): TGTGCCAGCAGCTTAAGACAGGGTGGGGGCACAGGAAAACTGTTTTTT.

In its sample, this clone was seen a few times. V is TRBV4-1 and J is TRBJ1-1, with D possibly matching TRBD1 (6 bases). Germline V gives CDR1 MGHRA, CDR2 YSYEKL. Trimming removed 1 base at V and 2 bases at J, with 14 bases between. There are 16 residues in the CDR3. CDR3 bases: TGCGCCAGCAGCCAAGGACATGGGGGCCGAAACACTGAAGCTTTCTTT. Protein: CASSQGHGGRNTEAFF.

The chain uses TRBV4-1 and TRBJ1-6, with D unresolved. Trimming left V 1 base short and J 8 bases short, with 12 bases between. Germline V gene sequence: CDR1 MGHRA, CDR2 YSYEKL. The CDR3 length is 15 residues. CDR3 protein: CASSQGAGTDSPLHF. The DNA of the CDR3 is TGCGCCAGCAGCCAAGGGGCAGGTACGGATTCACCCCTCCACTTT.

The V call is TRBV27, the J call TRBJ2-7; TRBD1 matches 8 bases. The CDR3 spans 14 residues. Trimming took 8 bases from V and 0 from J; bases not matched to a gene: 6. In germline, CDR1 is MNHEY, CDR2 SMNVEV (reference sequence). Here the CDR3 reads CASAGTGVSYEQYF. In DNA form, the CDR3 reads TGTGCCAGCGCCGGGACAGGAGTCTCCTACGAGCAGTACTTC.

This clone was seen only a few times. This chain connects TRBV30 to TRBJ1-1, with D perhaps TRBD1 (5 bases). V lost 3 bases and J lost 8, with 19 bases in between. Germline V CDR1 and CDR2: GTSNPN, SVGIG (reference sequence). CDR3 size: 14 residues. The CDR3 DNA reads as TGTGCCTGGAGACCGGGCAGGGCGAGGCGGGAAGCTTTCTTT. It translates to CAWRPGRARREAFF.

The rearrangement joins TRBV5-1 to TRBJ1-3, with 7 bases identical to TRBD1. The germline V gene encodes CDR1 SGHRS and CDR2 YFSETQ. There are 15 residues in the CDR3. Trimming cost V 7 bases and J 4 bases; bases outside gene matches: 11. For the CDR3, the DNA is TGCGCCAGCGGGGAGTCGACAGGGTTAGGAAACACCATATATTTT. Its protein is CASGESTGLGNTIYF.

The V gene is TRBV3-1 (or the pseudogene TRBV3-2), the J gene TRBJ2-5; 9 bases are shared with TRBD1. V lost 7 bases to trimming and J lost 6 bases; unmatched junction nucleotides: 12. Germline V lookup: CDR1 LGHDT, CDR2 YNNKEL (reference sequence). CDR3 length equals 15 residues. The CDR3 protein is CASIQNHGTGQTQYF. The CDR3 nucleotides read TGTGCCAGCATCCAGAACCACGGGACAGGGCAGACCCAGTACTTC.

The gene calls are TRBV30 and TRBJ2-5; D unresolved. The CDR3 runs 12 residues. The germline gives CDR1 GTSNPN, CDR2 SVGIG (reference sequence). Between the trimmed V and J ends, which lost 3 bases and 9 bases, there was a span of 14 bases. The CDR3 loop reads CAWRTILLAQYF. DNA of the CDR3: TGTGCCTGGAGGACAATTTTATTGGCCCAGTACTTC.

This rearrangement joins TRBV14 to TRBJ2-1, with a possible D match to TRBD1 (5 bases). V was shortened by 6 bases and J by 5 bases, with 11 bases between the two germline ends. The CDR3 has 13 residues. The germline gives CDR1 SGHDN, CDR2 FVKESK. CDR3 nucleotides: TGTGCCAGCAGATCTCTGGGGCACAATGAGCAGTTCTTC. It codes for CASRSLGHNEQFF.

This clone has more than one count but fewer than ten. The V and J genes are TRBV6-2 or TRBV6-3 and TRBJ1-6, with a weak D call TRBD1 (6 bases). The CDR3 extends over 16 amino acids. The germline V and J ends were trimmed by 5 bases and 4 bases, with 15 bases remaining between them. Germline V lookup: CDR1 MNHEY, CDR2 SVGEGT. The CDR3 sequence: CASSIYRVRYNSPLHF. The CDR3 DNA follows: TGTGCCAGCAGTATCTACAGGGTGAGGTATAATTCACCCCTCCACTTT.

The V call is TRBV27, the J call TRBJ2-1, with 9 positions matching TRBD1. Looked up from germline, CDR1 is MNHEY and CDR2 is SMNVEV (reference sequence). J lost 2 bases, V lost 8 bases, and 7 bases had no gene match. The CDR3 extends over 15 amino acids. CDR3 sequence (DNA): TGTGCCAGCGGCCTGGACAGGGGAACCTACAATGAGCAGTTCTTC. Protein product: CASGLDRGTYNEQFF.

This clone has more than one count but fewer than ten. The CDR3 sequence is CASSSRRGVTDTQYF. The CDR3, as DNA: TGTGCCAGCTCCTCCCGGCGGGGGGTGACAGATACGCAGTATTTT. The V call is TRBV6-5, the J call TRBJ2-3, with TRBD2 matching 8 bases. There are 15 residues in the CDR3. Germline assignment: CDR1 MNHEY and CDR2 SVGAGI. With 8 bases clipped from V and 3 bases from J, the junction kept 10 bases outside the gene matches.

V is TRBV18 and J is TRBJ2-7, with TRBD1 identical over 7 bases. V gave up 1 base and J gave up 5 bases; unmatched junction bases: 5. CDR3 length equals 14 residues. CDR1 and CDR2 (germline): KGHSH, LQKENI. This CDR3 reads CASSPQGADDEQYF. For the CDR3, the DNA is TGTGCCAGCTCACCACAGGGGGCAGACGACGAGCAGTACTTC.

The chain uses TRBV19 and TRBJ2-7; 8 bases are shared with TRBD1. V trimming: 4 bases; J trimming: 1 base; junction bases outside the gene matches: 6. CDR1 and CDR2 (germline): LNHDA, SQIVND (reference sequence). The CDR3 covers 15 residues. The CDR3 DNA follows: TGTGCCAGTAGTACGAGACAGGGGAGGTCCTACGAGCAGTACTTC. It specifies CASSTRQGRSYEQYF.

The rearrangement uses TRBV10-3 and TRBJ1-5, with D perhaps TRBD1 (6 bases). The germline gives CDR1 ENHRY, CDR2 SYGVKD. V was trimmed by 6 bases and J by 6 bases, leaving 12 bases between them. The CDR3 runs 13 residues. This chain's CDR3 is CAIRMRGGQPQHF. CDR3 nucleotides: TGTGCCATCAGGATGAGGGGGGGTCAGCCCCAGCATTTT.